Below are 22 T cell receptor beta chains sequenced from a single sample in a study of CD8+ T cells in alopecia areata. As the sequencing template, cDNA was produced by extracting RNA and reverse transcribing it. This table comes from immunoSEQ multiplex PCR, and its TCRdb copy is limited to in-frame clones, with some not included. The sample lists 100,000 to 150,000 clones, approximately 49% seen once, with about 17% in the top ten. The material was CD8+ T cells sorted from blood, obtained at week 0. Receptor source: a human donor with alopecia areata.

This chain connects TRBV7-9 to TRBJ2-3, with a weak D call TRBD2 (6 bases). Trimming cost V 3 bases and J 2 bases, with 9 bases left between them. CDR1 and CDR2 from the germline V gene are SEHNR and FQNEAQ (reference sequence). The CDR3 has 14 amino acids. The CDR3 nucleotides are TGTGCCAGCAGCTTCGGGGACTCCACAGATACGCAGTATTTT. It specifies CASSFGDSTDTQYF.

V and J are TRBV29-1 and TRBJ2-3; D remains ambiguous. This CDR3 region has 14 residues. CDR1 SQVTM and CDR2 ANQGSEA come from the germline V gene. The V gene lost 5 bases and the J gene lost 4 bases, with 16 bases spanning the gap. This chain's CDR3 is CSVYGLSRSDTQYF. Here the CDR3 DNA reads TGCAGCGTTTACGGGCTAAGTCGATCAGATACGCAGTATTTT.

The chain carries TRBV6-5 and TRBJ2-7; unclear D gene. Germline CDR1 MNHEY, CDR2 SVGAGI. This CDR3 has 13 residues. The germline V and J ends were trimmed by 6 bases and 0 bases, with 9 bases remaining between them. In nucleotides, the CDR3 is TGTGCCAGCAGAGGACCGATCTCCTACGAGCAGTACTTC. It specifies CASRGPISYEQYF.

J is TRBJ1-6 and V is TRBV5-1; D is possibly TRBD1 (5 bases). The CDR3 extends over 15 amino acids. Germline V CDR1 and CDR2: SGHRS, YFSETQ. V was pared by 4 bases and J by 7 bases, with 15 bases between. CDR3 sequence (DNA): TGCGCCAGCAGCAAAGAGAGACAGCGAAATTCACCCCTCCACTTT. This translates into CASSKERQRNSPLHF.

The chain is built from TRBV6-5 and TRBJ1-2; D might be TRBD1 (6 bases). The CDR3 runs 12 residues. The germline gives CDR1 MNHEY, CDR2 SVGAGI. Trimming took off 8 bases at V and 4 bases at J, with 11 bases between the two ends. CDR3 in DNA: TGTGCCAGCTCTAACAGGGTCTATGGCTACACCTTC. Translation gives CASSNRVYGYTF.

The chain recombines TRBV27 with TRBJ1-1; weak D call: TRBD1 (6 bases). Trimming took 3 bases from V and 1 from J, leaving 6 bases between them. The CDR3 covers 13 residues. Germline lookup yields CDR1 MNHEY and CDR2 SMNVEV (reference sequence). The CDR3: CASSLDRNTEAFF. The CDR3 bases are TGTGCCAGCAGTTTGGACAGGAACACTGAAGCTTTCTTT.

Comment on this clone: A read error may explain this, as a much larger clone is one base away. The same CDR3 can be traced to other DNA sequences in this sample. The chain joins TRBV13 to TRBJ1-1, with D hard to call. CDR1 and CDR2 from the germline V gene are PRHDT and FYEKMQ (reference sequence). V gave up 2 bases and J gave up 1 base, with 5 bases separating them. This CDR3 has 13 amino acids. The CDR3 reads CASSLTANTEAFF. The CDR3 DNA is TGTGCCAGCAGCTTAACAGCGAACACTGAAGCTTTCTTT.

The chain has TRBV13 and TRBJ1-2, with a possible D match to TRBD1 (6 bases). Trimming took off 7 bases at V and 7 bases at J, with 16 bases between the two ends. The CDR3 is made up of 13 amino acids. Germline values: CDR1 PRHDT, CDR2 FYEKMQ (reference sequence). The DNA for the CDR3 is TGTGCCAGCATCACAACGGCGGGGGCTGGCTACACCTTC. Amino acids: CASITTAGAGYTF.

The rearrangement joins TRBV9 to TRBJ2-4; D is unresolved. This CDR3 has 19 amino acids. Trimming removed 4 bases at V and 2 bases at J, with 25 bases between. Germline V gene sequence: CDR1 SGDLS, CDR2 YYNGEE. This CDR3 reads CASSPSSKLWAGSKNIQYF. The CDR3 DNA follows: TGTGCCAGCAGCCCGTCATCAAAATTGTGGGCCGGATCCAAAAACATTCAGTACTTC.

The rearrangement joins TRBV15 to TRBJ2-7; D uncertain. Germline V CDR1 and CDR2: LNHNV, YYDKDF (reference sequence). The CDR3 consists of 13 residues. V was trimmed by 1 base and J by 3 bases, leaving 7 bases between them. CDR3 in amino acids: CATSRAGDYEQYF. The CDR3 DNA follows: TGTGCCACCAGCAGAGCGGGCGACTACGAGCAGTACTTC.

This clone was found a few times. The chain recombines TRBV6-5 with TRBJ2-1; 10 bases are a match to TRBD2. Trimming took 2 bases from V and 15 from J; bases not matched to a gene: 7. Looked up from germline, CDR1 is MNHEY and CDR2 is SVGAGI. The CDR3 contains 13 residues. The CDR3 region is CASSYGAGLALFF. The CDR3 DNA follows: TGTGCCAGCAGTTACGGAGCGGGACTAGCGTTGTTCTTC.

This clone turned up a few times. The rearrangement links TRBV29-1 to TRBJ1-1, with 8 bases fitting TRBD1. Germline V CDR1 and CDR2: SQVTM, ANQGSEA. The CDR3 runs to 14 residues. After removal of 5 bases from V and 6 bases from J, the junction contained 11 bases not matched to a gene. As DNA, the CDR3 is TGCAGCGTTATCGGAGGACAGGGCAGAGCTGAAGCTTTCTTT. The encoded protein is CSVIGGQGRAEAFF.

CDR3 nucleotides: TGTGCCTGGAGGGACAGGGGGAACACTGAAGCTTTCTTT. This encodes CAWRDRGNTEAFF. V gene TRBV30 combines with J gene TRBJ1-1; the match to TRBD1 covers 9 bases. The CDR3 is made up of 13 amino acids. The J segment lost 1 base and the V segment lost 3 bases, leaving 0 bases of the junction unmatched. The V gene's germline CDR1 is GTSNPN and CDR2 SVGIG (reference sequence).

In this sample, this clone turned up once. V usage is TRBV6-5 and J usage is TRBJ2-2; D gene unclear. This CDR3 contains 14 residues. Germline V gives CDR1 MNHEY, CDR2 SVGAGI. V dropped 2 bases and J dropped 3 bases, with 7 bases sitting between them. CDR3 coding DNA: TGTGCCAGCAGTTACGGTCTCGACACCGGGGAGCTGTTTTTT. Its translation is CASSYGLDTGELFF.

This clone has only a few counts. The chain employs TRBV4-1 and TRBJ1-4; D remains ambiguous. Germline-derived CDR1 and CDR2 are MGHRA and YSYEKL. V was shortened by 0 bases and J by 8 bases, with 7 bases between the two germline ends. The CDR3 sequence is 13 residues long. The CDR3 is CASSQDFEEKLFF. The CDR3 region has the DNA TGCGCCAGCAGCCAAGATTTTGAAGAAAAACTGTTTTTT.

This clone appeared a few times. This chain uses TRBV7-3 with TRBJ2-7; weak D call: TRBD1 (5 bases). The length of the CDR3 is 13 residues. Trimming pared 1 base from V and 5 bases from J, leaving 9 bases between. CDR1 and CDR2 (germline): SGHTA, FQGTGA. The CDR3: CASSLRAGNEQYF. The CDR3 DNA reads TGTGCCAGCAGCTTAAGGGCAGGGAACGAGCAGTACTTC.

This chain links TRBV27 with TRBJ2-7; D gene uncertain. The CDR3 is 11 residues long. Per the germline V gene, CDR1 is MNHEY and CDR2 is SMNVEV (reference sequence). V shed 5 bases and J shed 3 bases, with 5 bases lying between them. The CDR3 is CASSTHYEQYF. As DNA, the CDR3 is TGTGCCAGCAGTACGCACTACGAGCAGTACTTC.

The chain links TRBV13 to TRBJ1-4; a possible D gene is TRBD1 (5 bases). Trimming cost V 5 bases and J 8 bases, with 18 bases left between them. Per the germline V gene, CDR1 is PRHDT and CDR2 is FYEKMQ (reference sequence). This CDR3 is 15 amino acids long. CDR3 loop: CASSIPGPRGEKLFF. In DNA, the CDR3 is TGTGCCAGCAGCATTCCGGGACCTCGAGGGGAAAAACTGTTTTTT.

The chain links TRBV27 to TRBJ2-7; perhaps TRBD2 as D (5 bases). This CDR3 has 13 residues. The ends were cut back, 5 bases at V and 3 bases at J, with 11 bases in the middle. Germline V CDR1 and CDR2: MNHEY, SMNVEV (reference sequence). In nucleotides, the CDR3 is TGTGCCAGCAGTCCCTCCGGGGACTACGAGCAGTACTTC. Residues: CASSPSGDYEQYF.

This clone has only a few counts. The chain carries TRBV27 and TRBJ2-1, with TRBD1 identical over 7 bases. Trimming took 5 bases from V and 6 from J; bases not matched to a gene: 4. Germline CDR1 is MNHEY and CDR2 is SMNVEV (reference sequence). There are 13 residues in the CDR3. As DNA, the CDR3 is TGTGCCAGCAGTCCGAACAGGGGCAATGAGCAGTTCTTC. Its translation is CASSPNRGNEQFF.

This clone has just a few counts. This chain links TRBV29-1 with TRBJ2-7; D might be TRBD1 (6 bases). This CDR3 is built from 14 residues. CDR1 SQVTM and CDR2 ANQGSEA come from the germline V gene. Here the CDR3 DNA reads TGCAGGGGACATGGGCAGTCAAGCTCCTACGAGCAGTACTTC. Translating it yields CRGHGQSSSYEQYF.

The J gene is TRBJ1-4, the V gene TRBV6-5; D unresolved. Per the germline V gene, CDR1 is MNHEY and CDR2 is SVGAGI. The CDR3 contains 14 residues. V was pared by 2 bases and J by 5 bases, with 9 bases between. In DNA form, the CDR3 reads TGTGCCAGCAGTTACGTGGCAGAAAATGAAAAACTGTTTTTT. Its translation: CASSYVAENEKLFF.